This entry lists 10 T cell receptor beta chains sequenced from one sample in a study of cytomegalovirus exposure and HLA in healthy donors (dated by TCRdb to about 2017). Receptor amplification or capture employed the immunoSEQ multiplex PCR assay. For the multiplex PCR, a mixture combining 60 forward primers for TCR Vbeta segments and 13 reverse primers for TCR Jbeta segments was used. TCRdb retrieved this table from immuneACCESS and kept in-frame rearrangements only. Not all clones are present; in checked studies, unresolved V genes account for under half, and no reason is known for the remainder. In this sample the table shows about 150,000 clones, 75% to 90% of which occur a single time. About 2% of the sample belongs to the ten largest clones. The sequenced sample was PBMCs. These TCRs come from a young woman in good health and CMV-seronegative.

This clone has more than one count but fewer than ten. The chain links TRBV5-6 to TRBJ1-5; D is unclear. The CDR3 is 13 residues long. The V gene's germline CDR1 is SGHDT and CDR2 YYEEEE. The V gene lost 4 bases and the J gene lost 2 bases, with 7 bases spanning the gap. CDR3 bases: TGTGCCAGCAGCCCAGGCGGCAATCAGCCCCAGCATTTT. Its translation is CASSPGGNQPQHF. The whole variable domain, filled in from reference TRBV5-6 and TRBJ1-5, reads DAGVTQSPTHLIKTRGQQVTLRCSPKSGHDTVSWYQQALGQGPQFIFQYYEEEERQRGNFPDRFSGHQFPNYSSELNVNALLLGDSALYLCASSPGGNQPQHFGDGTRLSIL.

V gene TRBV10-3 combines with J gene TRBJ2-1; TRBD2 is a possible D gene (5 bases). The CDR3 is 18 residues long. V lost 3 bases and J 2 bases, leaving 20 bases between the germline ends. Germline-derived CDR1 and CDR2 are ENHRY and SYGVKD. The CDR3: CAISDLDSAPSAYNEQFF. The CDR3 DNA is TGTGCCATCAGTGACCTGGACTCTGCACCCAGCGCCTACAATGAGCAGTTCTTC.

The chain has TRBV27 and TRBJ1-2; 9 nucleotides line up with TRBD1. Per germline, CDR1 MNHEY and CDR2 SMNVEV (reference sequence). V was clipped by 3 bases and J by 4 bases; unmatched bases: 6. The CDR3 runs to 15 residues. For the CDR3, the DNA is TGTGCCAGCAGTTTTGGACAGGGGAATTTCTATGGCTACACCTTC. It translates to CASSFGQGNFYGYTF.

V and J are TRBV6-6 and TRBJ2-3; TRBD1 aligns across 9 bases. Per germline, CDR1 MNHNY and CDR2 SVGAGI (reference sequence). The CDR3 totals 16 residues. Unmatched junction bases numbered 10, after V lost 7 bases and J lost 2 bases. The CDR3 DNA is TGTGCCAGCACCAAAAGCCGGGACAGGGACACAGATACGCAGTATTTT. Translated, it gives CASTKSRDRDTDTQYF.

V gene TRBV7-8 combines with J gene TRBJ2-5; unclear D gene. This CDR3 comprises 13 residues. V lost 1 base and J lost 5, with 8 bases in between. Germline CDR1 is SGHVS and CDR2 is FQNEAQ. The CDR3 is CASSLGPTETQYF. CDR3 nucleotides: TGTGCCAGCAGCTTAGGCCCTACGGAGACCCAGTACTTC.

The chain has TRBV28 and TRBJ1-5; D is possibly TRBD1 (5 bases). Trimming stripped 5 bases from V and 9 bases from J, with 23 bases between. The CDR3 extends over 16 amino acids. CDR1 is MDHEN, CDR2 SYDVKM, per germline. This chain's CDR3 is CASSVSIGGTWGPQHF. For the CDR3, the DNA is TGTGCCAGCAGTGTATCGATCGGGGGGACCTGGGGGCCCCAGCATTTT.

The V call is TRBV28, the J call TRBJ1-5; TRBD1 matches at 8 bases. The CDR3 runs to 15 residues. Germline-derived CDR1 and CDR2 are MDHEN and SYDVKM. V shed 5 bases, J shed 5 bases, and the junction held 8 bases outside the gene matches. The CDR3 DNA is TGTGCCAGCAGTAGTGGACAGGGTGGGGATCAGCCCCAGCATTTT. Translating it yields CASSSGQGGDQPQHF. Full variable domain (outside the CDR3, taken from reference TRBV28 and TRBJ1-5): DVKVTQSSRYLVKRTGEKVFLECVQDMDHENMFWYRQDPGLGLRLIYFSYDVKMKEKGDIPEGYSVSREKKERFSLILESASTNQTSMYLCASSSGQGGDQPQHFGDGTRLSIL.

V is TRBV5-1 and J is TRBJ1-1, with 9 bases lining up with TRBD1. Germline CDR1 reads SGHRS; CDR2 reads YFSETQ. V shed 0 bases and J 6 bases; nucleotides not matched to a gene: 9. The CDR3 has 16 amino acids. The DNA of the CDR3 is TGCGCCAGCAGCTTGGCTGGGACAGGGAGGTATGCTGAAGCTTTCTTT. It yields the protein CASSLAGTGRYAEAFF.

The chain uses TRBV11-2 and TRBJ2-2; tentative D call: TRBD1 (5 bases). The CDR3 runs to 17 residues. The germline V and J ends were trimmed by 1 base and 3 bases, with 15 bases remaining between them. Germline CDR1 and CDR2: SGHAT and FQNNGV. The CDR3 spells CASSLVLGQGDTGELFF. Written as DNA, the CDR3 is TGTGCCAGCAGCTTAGTTCTCGGTCAGGGCGACACCGGGGAGCTGTTTTTT.

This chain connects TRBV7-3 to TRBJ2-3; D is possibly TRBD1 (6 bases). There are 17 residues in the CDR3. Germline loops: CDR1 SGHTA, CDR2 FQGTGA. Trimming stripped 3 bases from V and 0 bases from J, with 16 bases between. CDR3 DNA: TGTGCCAGCAGCTTGGGGCAGGGGATAGGGAGCACAGATACGCAGTATTTT. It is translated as CASSLGQGIGSTDTQYF.